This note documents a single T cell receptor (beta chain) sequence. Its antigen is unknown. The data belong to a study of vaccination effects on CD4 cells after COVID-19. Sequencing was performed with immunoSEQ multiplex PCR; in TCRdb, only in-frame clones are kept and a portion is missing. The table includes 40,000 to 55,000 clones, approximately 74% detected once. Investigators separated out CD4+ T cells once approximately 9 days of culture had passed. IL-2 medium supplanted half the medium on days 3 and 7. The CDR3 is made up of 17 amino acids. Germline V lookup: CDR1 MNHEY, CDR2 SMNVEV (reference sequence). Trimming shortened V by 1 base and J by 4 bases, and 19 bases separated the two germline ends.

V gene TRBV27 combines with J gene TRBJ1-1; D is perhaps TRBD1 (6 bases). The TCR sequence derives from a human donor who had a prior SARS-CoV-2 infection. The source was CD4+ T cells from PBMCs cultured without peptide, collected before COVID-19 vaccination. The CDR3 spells CASSLFSGGARFTEAFF. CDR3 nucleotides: TGTGCCAGCAGTTTATTTTCCGGGGGCGCAAGATTCACTGAAGCTTTCTTT.